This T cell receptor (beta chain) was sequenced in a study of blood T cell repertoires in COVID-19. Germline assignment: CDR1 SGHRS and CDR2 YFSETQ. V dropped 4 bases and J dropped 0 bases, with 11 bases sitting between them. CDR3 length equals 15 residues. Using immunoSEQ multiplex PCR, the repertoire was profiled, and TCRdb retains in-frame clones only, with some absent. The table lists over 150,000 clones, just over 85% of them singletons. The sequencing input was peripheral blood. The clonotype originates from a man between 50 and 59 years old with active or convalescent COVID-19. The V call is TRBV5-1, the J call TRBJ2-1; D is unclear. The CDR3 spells CASSGDMSSYNEQFF. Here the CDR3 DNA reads TGCGCCAGCAGCGGCGACATGAGCTCCTACAATGAGCAGTTCTTC.